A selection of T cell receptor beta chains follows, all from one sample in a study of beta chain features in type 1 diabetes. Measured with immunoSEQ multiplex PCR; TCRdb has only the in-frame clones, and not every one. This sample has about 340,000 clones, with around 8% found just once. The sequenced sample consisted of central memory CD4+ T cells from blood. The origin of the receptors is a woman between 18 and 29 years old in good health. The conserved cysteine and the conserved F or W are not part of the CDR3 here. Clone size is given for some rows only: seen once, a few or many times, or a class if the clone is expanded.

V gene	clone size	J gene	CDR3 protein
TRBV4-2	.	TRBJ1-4	ASSQLGSGDEKLF
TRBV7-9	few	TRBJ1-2	ASSLDSGDGYT
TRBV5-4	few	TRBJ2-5	ASTLSGSGETQY
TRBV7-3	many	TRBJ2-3	ASSSLSTDTQY
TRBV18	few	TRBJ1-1	ASSPPTGLNTEAF
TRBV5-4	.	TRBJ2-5	ASSPGLAGAQETQY
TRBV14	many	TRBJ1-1	ASSQEFQGLDTEAF
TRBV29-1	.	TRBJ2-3	SVSSGSYTDTQY
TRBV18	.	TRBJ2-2	ASSPSGIRNTGELF
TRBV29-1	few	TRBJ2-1	SVVRQSYNEQF
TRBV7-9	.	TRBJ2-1	ASRVTSGSMLNNEQF
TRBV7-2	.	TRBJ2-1	ASSLSLGRGYNEQF
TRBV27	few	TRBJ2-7	ASSSQGVGPYEQY
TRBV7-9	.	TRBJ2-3	ASSIGGHSDTQY
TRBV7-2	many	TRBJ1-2	ASSPHGSGQVYGYT
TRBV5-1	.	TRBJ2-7	ASSSGLAAPLEQY
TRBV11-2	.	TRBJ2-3	ASSPYRADTQY
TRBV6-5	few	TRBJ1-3	ASSYSLQGSGNTIY
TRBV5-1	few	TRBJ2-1	ASSLPPGLAPNEQF
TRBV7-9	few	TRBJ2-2	ASSHGPENTGELF
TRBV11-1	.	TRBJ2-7	ASSAGTGGSSYEQY
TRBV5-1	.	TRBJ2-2	ASSTGQLTGELF
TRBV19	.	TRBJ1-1	ASSIELRAPEAF
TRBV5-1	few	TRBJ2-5	ASSLTGAEETQY
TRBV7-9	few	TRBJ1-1	ASSSAPVNTEAF
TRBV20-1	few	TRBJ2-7	SASSHEQY